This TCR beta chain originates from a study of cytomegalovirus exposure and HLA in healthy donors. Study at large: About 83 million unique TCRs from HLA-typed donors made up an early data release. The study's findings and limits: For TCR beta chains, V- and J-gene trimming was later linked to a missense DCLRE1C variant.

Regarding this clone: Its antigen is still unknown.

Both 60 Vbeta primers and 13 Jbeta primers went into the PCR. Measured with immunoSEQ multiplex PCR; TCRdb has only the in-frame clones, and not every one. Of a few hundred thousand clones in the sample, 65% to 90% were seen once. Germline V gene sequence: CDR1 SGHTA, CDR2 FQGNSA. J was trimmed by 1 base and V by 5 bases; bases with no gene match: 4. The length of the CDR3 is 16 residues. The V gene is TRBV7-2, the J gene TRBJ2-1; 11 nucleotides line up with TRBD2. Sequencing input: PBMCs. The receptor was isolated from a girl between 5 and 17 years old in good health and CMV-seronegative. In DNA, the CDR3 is TGTGCCAGCAGCCTTTCTAGCGGGGGGTCCTACAATGAGCAGTTCTTC. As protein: CASSLSSGGSYNEQFF.